Below are 29 T cell receptor beta chains sequenced from a single sample in a study of T cell repertoires in cytomegalovirus infection. One entry per CDR3 protein results from TCRdb running MiXCR on the reads. Of around 900,000 distinct CDR3 sequences detected, less than 35% appear once; the ten largest clones hold over 11%. For these TCRs, the target antigens are not known. This sample comprised cultured CD8+ T cells from PBMCs, obtained from culture after CMV antigen stimulation. The receptor source for this set is a human donor in good health (CMV status not recorded). Some clones in this sample may be carry-over from other donors' samples.

This rearrangement joins TRBV10-1 to TRBJ1-1; a possible D gene is TRBD1 (6 bases). Germline CDR1 is WNHNN and CDR2 is SYGVQD (reference sequence). The CDR3 runs 13 residues. Trimming stripped 2 bases from V and 4 bases from J, with 8 bases between. The CDR3 DNA sequence: TGCGCCAGCAGTGAGATAGGGGGCACTGAAGCTTTCTTT. Encoded protein: CASSEIGGTEAFF.

The chain has TRBV15 and TRBJ2-5; no clear D. V lost 0 bases, J lost 1 base, and 9 bases lay in between. The CDR3 has 15 residues. CDR1 is LNHNV and CDR2 is YYDKDF in the germline V gene (reference sequence). The chain's CDR3 is CATSRDVLGQETQYF. The CDR3 nucleotides are TGTGCCACCAGCAGAGATGTTCTGGGCCAAGAGACCCAGTACTTC. The entire variable domain, with the rest obtained from reference TRBV15 and TRBJ2-5, is as follows: DAMVIQNPRYQVTQFGKPVTLSCSQTLNHNVMYWYQQKSSQAPKLLFHYYDKDFNNEADTPDNFQSRRPNTSFCFLDIRSPGLGDTAMYLCATSRDVLGQETQYFGPGTRLLVL.

The chain uses TRBV5-5 and TRBJ1-5; TRBD1 might be the D (5 bases). There are 15 residues in the CDR3. Germline V gene lookup returns CDR1 SGHKS and CDR2 YYEKEE (reference sequence). V was shortened by 0 bases and J by 0 bases, with 7 bases between the two germline ends. The CDR3, as DNA: TGTGCCAGCAGCTTGGCCAGGGATAGCAATCAGCCCCAGCATTTT. Protein product: CASSLARDSNQPQHF.

This chain joins TRBV27 and TRBJ2-1, with 11 bases identical to TRBD2. This CDR3 contains 16 residues. Per germline, CDR1 MNHEY and CDR2 SMNVEV (reference sequence). Losses at the gene ends were 5 bases for V and 4 bases for J; bases not matched to a gene: 7. The CDR3 spells CASSVILAGDYNEQFF. CDR3 in DNA: TGTGCCAGCAGTGTAATACTAGCGGGGGATTACAATGAGCAGTTCTTC.

This clonotype was counted many times. The CDR3 here is CASSPQGAKETQYF. The CDR3 bases are TGTGCCAGCAGCCCGCAGGGGGCGAAAGAGACCCAGTACTTC. The chain couples TRBV7-8 to TRBJ2-5; 8 bases fit TRBD1. Germline CDR1 is SGHVS and CDR2 is FQNEAQ. Trimming cost V 5 bases and J 3 bases; bases outside gene matches: 5. The CDR3 is 14 residues long.

This clonotype was counted a few times. The rearrangement links TRBV19 to TRBJ1-5, with TRBD1 as a possible D gene (5 bases). Germline values: CDR1 LNHDA, CDR2 SQIVND (reference sequence). V lost 8 bases to trimming and J lost 1 base, with 18 bases between them. This CDR3 has 16 residues. CDR3 in amino acids: CASLRRGGNSNQPQHF. CDR3 coding DNA: TGTGCCAGTCTCCGCCGGGGGGGAAACAGCAATCAGCCCCAGCATTTT.

V is TRBV7-6 and J is TRBJ1-1; 10 bases are a match to TRBD1. After removal of 5 bases from V and 6 bases from J, the junction contained 9 bases not matched to a gene. The CDR3 runs to 15 residues. CDR1 and CDR2 from the germline V gene are SGHVS and FNYEAQ. The CDR3 sequence is CASSPSGTGVPEAFF. The DNA of the CDR3 is TGTGCCAGCAGCCCGTCCGGGACAGGGGTCCCTGAAGCTTTCTTT.

This clonotype was seen repeatedly, ten times or more. Here the CDR3 reads CASRTGGKAFF. Here the CDR3 DNA reads TGTGCCAGCAGGACAGGGGGGAAAGCTTTCTTT. The chain is built from TRBV7-8 and TRBJ1-1; 9 positions agree with TRBD1. This CDR3 comprises 11 residues. The V gene end was trimmed by 6 bases and the J gene end by 9 bases; junction bases not matched to a gene: 2. The germline gives CDR1 SGHVS, CDR2 FQNEAQ.

This sequence joins TRBV14 and TRBJ2-2, with D perhaps TRBD1 (6 bases). Germline loops: CDR1 SGHDN, CDR2 FVKESK. V gave up 4 bases and J gave up 0 bases, with 12 bases separating them. CDR3 length: 16 amino acids. Here the CDR3 reads CASSRTGTTNTGELFF. CDR3 bases: TGTGCCAGCAGCCGGACCGGGACAACGAACACCGGGGAGCTGTTTTTT. Full variable domain (missing parts from reference TRBV14 and TRBJ2-2): EAGVTQFPSHSVIEKGQTVTLRCDPISGHDNLYWYRRVMGKEIKFLLHFVKESKQDESGMPNNRFLAERTGGTYSTLKVQPAELEDSGVYFCASSRTGTTNTGELFFGEGSRLTVL.

The chain combines TRBV7-9 with TRBJ1-2; D perhaps matches TRBD1 (5 bases). CDR3 size: 16 residues. Germline V lookup: CDR1 SEHNR, CDR2 FQNEAQ (reference sequence). Trimming stripped 5 bases from V and 0 bases from J, with 16 bases between. CDR3 amino acids: CASSDRDRLANYGYTF. CDR3 coding DNA: TGTGCCAGCAGCGACCGGGACCGATTAGCTAACTATGGCTACACCTTC.

The rearrangement joins TRBV2 to TRBJ2-7; 9 bases are a match to TRBD2. Germline V CDR1 and CDR2: SNHLY, FYNNEI. CDR3 length: 14 amino acids. V lost 6 bases and J lost 7; bases outside the gene matches: 10. DNA of the CDR3: TGTGCCAGCAGAGGACCGGGACTAGCCGGGGAGCAGTACTTC. Its translation: CASRGPGLAGEQYF. Full variable domain (rest looked up from reference TRBV2 and TRBJ2-7): EPEVTQTPSHQVTQMGQEVILRCVPISNHLYFYWYRQILGQKVEFLVSFYNNEISEKSEIFDDQFSVERPDGSNFTLKIRSTKLEDSAMYFCASRGPGLAGEQYFGPGTRLTVT.

This clonotype has only a few counts. The genes are TRBV4-3 and TRBJ1-5, with 8 bases lining up with TRBD1. Germline loops: CDR1 LGHNA, CDR2 YSLEER. V shed 5 bases and J 7 bases; nucleotides not matched to a gene: 4. The CDR3 runs 13 residues. This CDR3 is CASSRAGGQPQHF. In DNA, the CDR3 is TGCGCCAGCAGCAGGGCAGGGGGCCAGCCCCAGCATTTT.

This clonotype was counted between two and nine times. The chain links TRBV12-5 to TRBJ2-1, with 9 bases fitting TRBD2. Per the germline V gene, CDR1 is LGHNT and CDR2 is FRNRAP. The CDR3 contains 16 residues. J was trimmed by 4 bases and V by 2 bases; bases with no gene match: 6. CDR3 coding DNA: TGTGCTAGTGGTTTGTTCGGCGGGGGGGAGTACAATGAGCAGTTCTTC. It yields the protein CASGLFGGGEYNEQFF.

The V gene is TRBV27, the J gene TRBJ2-5; D is perhaps TRBD1 or TRBD2 (6 bases each). Deletions cut 4 bases from V and 5 bases from J, with 20 bases between. The CDR3 runs 16 residues. The germline V gene has CDR1 MNHEY and CDR2 SMNVEV (reference sequence). The CDR3 protein is CASSSMRGAVFETQYF. CDR3 coding DNA: TGTGCCAGCAGTTCTATGAGGGGGGCGGTATTCGAGACCCAGTACTTC.

The chain has TRBV6-1 and TRBJ2-7; tentatively, D is TRBD1 or TRBD2 (6 bases each). The V gene's germline CDR1 is MNHNS and CDR2 SASEGT. The CDR3 is 14 amino acids. V was cut by 6 bases and J by 3 bases, with 15 bases left in between. For the CDR3, the DNA is TGTGCCAGCAGCAACCCCCGGGGGCGCTACGAGCAGTACTTC. Encoded protein: CASSNPRGRYEQYF.

This chain links TRBV9 with TRBJ2-5, with 7 bases identical to TRBD2. Trimming removed 3 bases from V and 0 bases from J; junction bases left unmatched: 5. Germline assignment: CDR1 SGDLS and CDR2 YYNGEE. This CDR3 is built from 15 residues. The CDR3 nucleotides read TGTGCCAGCAGCGGGACTAGAGAGTACCAAGAGACCCAGTACTTC. This encodes CASSGTREYQETQYF.

Only a few counts were recorded for this clonotype. The chain combines TRBV27 with TRBJ2-7; no definite D call. Trimming cost V 5 bases and J 7 bases, with 15 bases left between them. This CDR3 is 13 amino acids long. Germline V gene sequence: CDR1 MNHEY, CDR2 SMNVEV (reference sequence). CDR3 loop: CASSLGPLREQYV. For the CDR3, the DNA is TGTGCCAGCAGTCTTGGTCCCTTGAGGGAGCAGTACGTC.

This chain uses TRBV4-1 with TRBJ1-2; D possibly corresponds to TRBD1 (5 bases). V was shortened by 1 base and J by 8 bases, with 8 bases between the two germline ends. Germline assignment: CDR1 MGHRA and CDR2 YSYEKL. The CDR3 consists of 12 residues. The CDR3 region is CASSQGGQGYTF. DNA of the CDR3: TGCGCCAGCAGCCAAGGCGGACAAGGCTACACCTTC.

This clonotype has more than one count but fewer than ten. The chain recombines TRBV6-5 with TRBJ2-1; D gene uncertain. V gave up 0 bases and J gave up 5 bases, with 14 bases separating them. CDR3 size: 16 residues. The germline CDR1 and CDR2 sequences are MNHEY and SVGAGI. CDR3 nucleotides: TGTGCCAGCAGTTACTCGGGCGGCCTCGGTCACAATGAGCAGTTCTTC. Translated: CASSYSGGLGHNEQFF.

This rearrangement joins TRBV19 to TRBJ1-1; D unclear. The CDR3 length is 15 residues. Trimming removed 8 bases from V and 5 bases from J, with 21 bases in between. CDR1 and CDR2 (germline): LNHDA, SQIVND (reference sequence). This chain's CDR3 is CASPPRRIPKTEAFF. As DNA, the CDR3 is TGTGCCAGTCCCCCCAGGCGGATACCGAAAACTGAAGCTTTCTTT.

This chain links TRBV11-2 with TRBJ2-3; D unresolved. Germline values: CDR1 SGHAT, CDR2 FQNNGV. The CDR3 consists of 12 residues. V shed 5 bases and J shed 9 bases, with 12 bases lying between them. DNA for the CDR3: TGTGCCAGCAGCAGAGAGGTCGAGACGCAGTATTTT. Translating gives CASSREVETQYF. The variable domain in full, with the rest retrieved from reference TRBV11-2 and TRBJ2-3, is EAGVAQSPRYKIIEKRQSVAFWCNPISGHATLYWYQQILGQGPKLLIQFQNNGVVDDSQLPKDRFSAERLKGVDSTLKIQPAKLEDSAVYLCASSREVETQYFGPGTRLTVL.

This chain joins TRBV6-6 and TRBJ2-1, with 7 bases lining up with TRBD1. V gave up 0 bases and J gave up 7 bases; unmatched junction bases: 6. The CDR3 consists of 15 residues. CDR1 is MNHNY and CDR2 is SVGAGI in the germline V gene (reference sequence). CDR3 coding DNA: TGTGCCAGCAGTTACTCCCGGGACAGTAAAAATGAGCAGTTCTTC. This sequence encodes CASSYSRDSKNEQFF.

A word on this clonotype: One end of the junction varies from germline; a read error may be responsible. The chain joins TRBV12-3 or TRBV12-4 to TRBJ1-1; D is undetermined. The CDR3 totals 13 residues. CDR3 sequence (DNA): TGTGCCGGCAGTCCGCCCGGGCCCTGGGAAGCTTTCTTT. Its protein is CAGSPPGPWEAFF.

This chain connects TRBV5-1 to TRBJ1-2, with unresolved D. The CDR3 is made up of 14 amino acids. Germline assignment: CDR1 SGHRS and CDR2 YFSETQ. V lost 1 base and J lost 2, with 9 bases in between. The CDR3 DNA reads as TGCGCCAGCAGCTTGAAAGGGTCAAACTATGGCTACACCTTC. Residues: CASSLKGSNYGYTF.

J is TRBJ2-5 and V is TRBV5-1, with 9 bases identical to TRBD1. The V segment lost 5 bases and the J segment 0 bases; nucleotides outside the gene matches: 5. Per germline, CDR1 SGHRS and CDR2 YFSETQ. This CDR3 has 15 amino acids. This chain's CDR3 is CASRRGQGNQETQYF. The CDR3 coding sequence is TGCGCCAGCAGGAGGGGACAGGGCAACCAAGAGACCCAGTACTTC.

There are many counts of this clonotype. The rearrangement links TRBV7-9 to TRBJ2-1; D call uncertain. Germline CDR1 is SEHNR and CDR2 is FQNEAQ (reference sequence). Trimming stripped 4 bases from V and 5 bases from J, with 9 bases between. CDR3 length: 13 amino acids. The DNA for the CDR3 is TGTGCCAGCAGCTCTTATTTAAACAATGAGCAGTTCTTC. Its protein product is CASSSYLNNEQFF. Together with reference TRBV7-9 and TRBJ2-1, the CDR3 gives the full variable domain: DTGVSQNPRHKITKRGQNVTFRCDPISEHNRLYWYRQTLGQGPEFLTYFQNEAQLEKSRLLSDRFSAERPKGSFSTLEIQRTEQGDSAMYLCASSSYLNNEQFFGPGTRLTVL.

This clonotype has more than one count but fewer than ten. The chain uses TRBV7-9 and TRBJ2-1; 8 bases align to TRBD2. The CDR3 extends over 14 amino acids. Germline CDR1 reads SEHNR; CDR2 reads FQNEAQ (reference sequence). V trimming: 5 bases; J trimming: 2 bases; junction bases outside the gene matches: 2. This chain's CDR3 is CASSGGGTYNEQFF. The CDR3 region has the DNA TGTGCCAGCAGCGGCGGGGGGACCTACAATGAGCAGTTCTTC.

This clonotype was picked up a small number of times. CDR3 DNA: TGTGCCAGTAGTATACAAGCGGGGCCCTACAATGAGCAGTTCTTC. This translates into CASSIQAGPYNEQFF. The chain has TRBV19 and TRBJ2-1, with 7 bases identical to TRBD2. The CDR3 consists of 15 residues. CDR1 is LNHDA and CDR2 is SQIVND in the germline V gene (reference sequence). V dropped 2 bases and J dropped 2; count of bases not matched to a gene: 3.

There are a few counts of this clonotype. The chain combines TRBV7-6 with TRBJ2-2, with TRBD2 matching over 7 bases. Trimming removed 5 bases from V and 0 bases from J; junction bases left unmatched: 9. Germline loops: CDR1 SGHVS, CDR2 FNYEAQ. The CDR3 has 17 amino acids. CDR3 nucleotide sequence: TGTGCCAGCAGCCACCGGCTAGCGGTTGCGAACACCGGGGAGCTGTTTTTT. Translation: CASSHRLAVANTGELFF. The variable domain in full, completed from reference TRBV7-6 and TRBJ2-2, reads GAGVSQSPRYKVTKRGQDVALRCDPISGHVSLYWYRQALGQGPEFLTYFNYEAQQDKSGLPNDRFSAERPEGSISTLTIQRTEQRDSAMYRCASSHRLAVANTGELFFGEGSRLTVL.